A single sample is the source of the 22 T cell receptor beta chains below, sequenced in a study of blood T cell repertoires in COVID-19. The data were produced by immunoSEQ multiplex PCR, yet TCRdb's version contains in-frame clones alone and is incomplete. The sample records over 45,000 clones, roughly 87% being singletons. The material sequenced was peripheral blood. The receptor source for this set is a woman of 80 years or more with acute or convalescent COVID-19.

V usage is TRBV6-5 and J usage is TRBJ1-1; tentatively, D is TRBD1 (5 bases). Trimming cost V 7 bases and J 3 bases, with 15 bases left between them. CDR1 is MNHEY, CDR2 SVGAGI, per germline. This CDR3 contains 14 residues. This chain's CDR3 is CASTRGVEYTEAFF. CDR3 coding DNA: TGTGCCAGCACCCGGGGGGTCGAATACACTGAAGCTTTCTTT.

The rearrangement uses TRBV4-1 and TRBJ1-1, with TRBD1 identical over 10 bases. Germline loops: CDR1 MGHRA, CDR2 YSYEKL. The ends lost 0 bases at V and 1 base at J; junction bases unmatched: 2. This CDR3 has 16 amino acids. The CDR3 nucleotides are TGCGCCAGCAGCCAAGAGTGGACAGGGGGGAACACTGAAGCTTTCTTT. Translating gives CASSQEWTGGNTEAFF.

The rearrangement uses TRBV10-3 and TRBJ2-6, with 8 bases identical to TRBD1. The V segment lost 0 bases and the J segment 4 bases; nucleotides outside the gene matches: 5. This CDR3 is 17 amino acids long. Germline-derived CDR1 and CDR2 are ENHRY and SYGVKD. The CDR3 is CAISESAGGAGANVLTF. The CDR3 region has the DNA TGTGCCATCAGTGAGTCAGCAGGGGGCGCCGGGGCCAACGTCCTGACTTTC.

This chain joins TRBV5-1 and TRBJ1-1; 7 positions match TRBD1. The CDR3 sequence is 14 residues long. Germline CDR1 SGHRS, CDR2 YFSETQ. V lost 4 bases and J lost 1; bases outside the gene matches: 4. The CDR3 DNA reads as TGCGCCAGCAGCACCGGGACAGCGAACACTGAAGCTTTCTTT. This encodes CASSTGTANTEAFF. The variable domain in full, with the rest retrieved from reference TRBV5-1 and TRBJ1-1, is KAGVTQTPRYLIKTRGQQVTLSCSPISGHRSVSWYQQTPGQGLQFLFEYFSETQRNKGNFPGRFSGRQFSNSRSEMNVSTLELGDSALYLCASSTGTANTEAFFGQGTRLTVV.

The J gene is TRBJ2-3, the V gene TRBV7-6; 8 nucleotides match TRBD2. From germline, CDR1 is SGHVS and CDR2 FNYEAQ. The CDR3 totals 16 residues. The V segment lost 3 bases and the J segment 4 bases; nucleotides outside the gene matches: 9. Here the CDR3 reads CASSFQRLARPDTQYF. CDR3 nucleotide sequence: TGTGCCAGCAGCTTTCAAAGACTAGCGAGGCCAGATACGCAGTATTTT. Combining the CDR3 with reference TRBV7-6 and TRBJ2-3 gives the whole variable domain GAGVSQSPRYKVTKRGQDVALRCDPISGHVSLYWYRQALGQGPEFLTYFNYEAQQDKSGLPNDRFSAERPEGSISTLTIQRTEQRDSAMYRCASSFQRLARPDTQYFGPGTRLTVL.

The rearrangement uses TRBV15 and TRBJ1-1, with D possibly being TRBD1 (5 bases). The CDR3 covers 16 residues. V lost 3 bases and J lost 1, with 15 bases in between. In germline, CDR1 is LNHNV, CDR2 YYDKDF (reference sequence). The CDR3 is CATSRPSGASNTEAFF. The CDR3 DNA reads TGTGCCACCAGCAGGCCGAGCGGGGCGTCGAACACTGAAGCTTTCTTT.

The chain couples TRBV6-6 to TRBJ2-1; D is uncertain. The germline V gene encodes CDR1 MNHNY and CDR2 SVGAGI (reference sequence). The V gene lost 2 bases and the J gene lost 4 bases, with 9 bases spanning the gap. This CDR3 is built from 14 residues. CDR3 region: CASSYRGEYNEQFF. The CDR3 DNA follows: TGTGCCAGCAGTTACCGCGGAGAGTACAATGAGCAGTTCTTC.

This chain joins TRBV5-1 and TRBJ2-7, with 7 bases identical to TRBD1. Germline values: CDR1 SGHRS, CDR2 YFSETQ. J gave up 3 bases and V 2 bases, and 14 bases lay outside the gene matches. This CDR3 contains 17 residues. CDR3 amino acids: CASSFNGQVFPNYEQYF. CDR3 bases: TGCGCCAGCAGCTTTAATGGACAGGTTTTCCCTAACTACGAGCAGTACTTC.

The CDR3 nucleotides read TGTGCCAGCAGCGTAGGGGCAGGACAGGGGGGAGAAAAACTGTTTTTT. This gives the protein CASSVGAGQGGEKLFF. The rearrangement uses TRBV9 and TRBJ1-4; 10 bases align to TRBD1. The CDR3 consists of 16 residues. V gave up 0 bases and J gave up 8 bases; unmatched junction bases: 7. CDR1 SGDLS and CDR2 YYNGEE come from the germline V gene.

The genes are TRBV18 and TRBJ2-7; 11 bases map to TRBD1. The CDR3 sequence is 15 residues long. V shed 3 bases and J 6 bases; nucleotides not matched to a gene: 7. From germline, CDR1 is KGHSH and CDR2 LQKENI. The CDR3: CASSPDYGTGGEQYF. Written as DNA, the CDR3 is TGTGCCAGCTCACCGGACTACGGGACAGGGGGCGAGCAGTACTTC.

Only one count was recorded for this clone. V and J are TRBV7-2 and TRBJ2-2; no clear D gene. The CDR3 totals 14 residues. V was shortened by 1 base and J by 7 bases, with 10 bases between the two germline ends. Germline CDR1 SGHTA, CDR2 FQGNSA. The DNA of the CDR3 is TGTGCCAGCAGCTTAGTCCGACATCGCGGGGAGCTGTTTTTT. Its protein product is CASSLVRHRGELFF.

The genes are TRBV27 and TRBJ2-7, with D possibly TRBD1 on 5 matching bases. Germline lookup yields CDR1 MNHEY and CDR2 SMNVEV (reference sequence). The CDR3 is made up of 11 amino acids. V was pared by 3 bases and J by 6 bases, with 6 bases between. CDR3 sequence reads: CASSFRGEQYV. As DNA, the CDR3 is TGTGCCAGCAGTTTTAGGGGCGAGCAGTACGTC.

J is TRBJ1-2 and V is TRBV4-2; 10 bases are a match to TRBD1. The germline V gene has CDR1 LGHNA and CDR2 YNFKEQ. The CDR3 is 15 residues long. J lost 4 bases, V lost 4 bases, and 6 bases had no gene match. The CDR3 reads CASSLVGDRGYGYTF. CDR3 in DNA: TGTGCCAGCAGCCTGGTTGGGGACAGGGGCTATGGCTACACCTTC.

CDR3 amino acids: CASTSEAGELFF. Written as DNA, the CDR3 is TGTGCCAGCACCTCCGAGGCCGGGGAGCTGTTTTTT. This chain uses TRBV12-3 or TRBV12-4 with TRBJ2-2, with unresolved D. V dropped 7 bases and J dropped 6 bases, with 9 bases sitting between them. CDR3 length equals 12 residues.

The V gene is TRBV4-2, the J gene TRBJ2-1, with 9 bases identical to TRBD2. CDR1 is LGHNA and CDR2 is YNFKEQ in the germline V gene. CDR3 length: 15 amino acids. V lost 5 bases and J lost 4; bases outside the gene matches: 6. The CDR3 DNA follows: TGTGCCAGCAGCTTGCAGACTAGCGGTTACAATGAGCAGTTCTTC. Translated, it gives CASSLQTSGYNEQFF.

This clone has only one observation. The chain couples TRBV7-9 to TRBJ1-2; TRBD1 matches at 10 bases. J gave up 0 bases and V 5 bases, and 9 bases lay outside the gene matches. This CDR3 region has 17 residues. Per germline, CDR1 SEHNR and CDR2 FQNEAQ (reference sequence). The CDR3, as DNA: TGTGCCAGCAGCCGAACCGGGACAGGGGCCACTAACTATGGCTACACCTTC. It codes for CASSRTGTGATNYGYTF.

The J gene is TRBJ2-5, the V gene TRBV5-1; 9 bases match TRBD2. V shed 2 bases, J shed 2 bases, and the junction held 4 bases outside the gene matches. This CDR3 has 15 amino acids. In germline, CDR1 is SGHRS, CDR2 YFSETQ. CDR3 DNA sequence: TGCGCCAGCAGCTTTAGCGGGGGACGGCAAGAGACCCAGTACTTC. Its protein product is CASSFSGGRQETQYF.

CDR3 amino acids: CAGTIGLAGVETQYF. As DNA, the CDR3 is TGTGCCGGGACCATTGGGCTAGCGGGAGTGGAGACCCAGTACTTC. The rearrangement uses TRBV2 and TRBJ2-5, with 10 bases lining up with TRBD2. Germline values: CDR1 SNHLY, CDR2 FYNNEI. The CDR3 runs to 15 residues. J was trimmed by 5 bases and V by 11 bases; bases with no gene match: 14.

This rearrangement joins TRBV5-1 to TRBJ1-5; TRBD1 agrees at 8 bases. The CDR3 is made up of 15 amino acids. Trimming cost V 0 bases and J 7 bases; bases outside gene matches: 6. Germline CDR1 and CDR2: SGHRS and YFSETQ. The CDR3 bases are TGCGCCAGCAGCTTGGGGGGACAGGAGTGGCAGCCCCAGCATTTT. Protein: CASSLGGQEWQPQHF.

V is TRBV3-1 (or the pseudogene TRBV3-2) and J is TRBJ2-1; TRBD1 aligns across 9 bases. CDR1 is LGHDT and CDR2 is YNNKEL in the germline V gene (reference sequence). The J segment lost 16 bases and the V segment lost 6 bases, leaving 10 bases of the junction unmatched. The CDR3 has 12 amino acids. CDR3 region: CASSPRTGAFFF. CDR3 nucleotides: TGTGCCAGCAGTCCCAGGACAGGGGCCTTCTTCTTC.

The chain uses TRBV6-5 and TRBJ1-4; tentatively, D is TRBD1 (5 bases). V was clipped by 0 bases and J by 4 bases, with 9 bases between them. Germline loops: CDR1 MNHEY, CDR2 SVGAGI. This CDR3 region has 15 residues. This chain's CDR3 is CASSYSTGGNEKLFF. In DNA, the CDR3 is TGTGCCAGCAGTTACTCGACGGGGGGTAATGAAAAACTGTTTTTT.

The chain couples TRBV19 to TRBJ1-2, with 9 bases fitting TRBD1. The CDR3 loop spans 14 amino acids. After removal of 2 bases from V and 7 bases from J, the junction contained 5 bases not matched to a gene. CDR1 is LNHDA and CDR2 is SQIVND in the germline V gene (reference sequence). Here the CDR3 reads CASSIRTGATGYTF. CDR3 nucleotide sequence: TGTGCCAGTAGTATACGGACAGGGGCAACTGGCTACACCTTC.